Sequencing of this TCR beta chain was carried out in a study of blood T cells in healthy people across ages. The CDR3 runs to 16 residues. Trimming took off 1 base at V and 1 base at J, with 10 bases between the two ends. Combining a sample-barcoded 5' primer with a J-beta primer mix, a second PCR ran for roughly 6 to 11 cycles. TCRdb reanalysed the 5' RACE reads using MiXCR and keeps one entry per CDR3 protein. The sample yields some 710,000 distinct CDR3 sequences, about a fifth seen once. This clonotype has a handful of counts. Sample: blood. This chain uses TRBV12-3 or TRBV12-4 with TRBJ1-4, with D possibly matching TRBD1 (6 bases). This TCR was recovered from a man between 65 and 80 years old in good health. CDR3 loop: CASSLGDTLTNEKLFF. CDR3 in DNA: TGTGCCAGCAGTTTAGGGGACACCCTAACTAATGAAAAACTGTTTTTT.